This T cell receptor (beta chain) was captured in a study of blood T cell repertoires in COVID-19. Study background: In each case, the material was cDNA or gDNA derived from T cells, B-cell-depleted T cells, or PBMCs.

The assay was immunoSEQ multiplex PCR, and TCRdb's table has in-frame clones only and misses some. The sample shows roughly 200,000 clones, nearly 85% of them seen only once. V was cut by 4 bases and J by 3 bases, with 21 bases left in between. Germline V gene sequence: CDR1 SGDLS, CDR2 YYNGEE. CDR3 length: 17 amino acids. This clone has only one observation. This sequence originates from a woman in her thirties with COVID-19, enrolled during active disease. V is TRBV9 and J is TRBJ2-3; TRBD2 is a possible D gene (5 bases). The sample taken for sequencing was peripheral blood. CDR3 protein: CASSPRGSVDVTDTQYF. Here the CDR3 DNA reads TGTGCCAGCAGCCCTCGGGGTAGCGTTGATGTGACAGATACGCAGTATTTT.